This T cell receptor beta chain was identified in a study of blood T cell repertoires in COVID-19 (dated by TCRdb to 2018 to 2021). Study-level background: Samples from collaborators originated in the United States, Italy and Spain and spanned both the acute and convalescent phases of COVID-19. The prospective study material was composed of cDNA or gDNA derived from T cells, B-cell-depleted T cells, or PBMCs. Subjects who had been exposed to COVID-19, were actively infected with it, or had recovered from it provided the deeply sampled blood TCRbeta repertoires that made up the dataset. The repertoires were released in a freely available public database intended as a resource for research on the immune response to SARS-CoV-2. Samples came from the ongoing ImmuneRACE study (first 160 participants) plus 1,254 subjects from 6 global collaborators. A de-identified subject ID, COVID-19 status, age in years and sex were almost always included in the sample metadata. Where HLA class I and class II types were available, the types were taken from metadata supplied by the sample provider, not from assay-based typing.

The germline V gene supplies CDR1 SGHTA and CDR2 FQGNSA. Trimming takes 1 base from V and 5 bases from J, and the germline ends sit 11 bases apart. The CDR3 covers 14 residues, taking in both the cysteine and the phenylalanine. Only CDR3 DNA remains: 42 bases, in frame from the first base. Details on this clone: It lacks a known antigen. Base quality data are lacking; no much larger clone is found one base away.

What the study reported, not specific to this receptor: Clinical and demographic metadata were provided uncurated, with the amount varying by source and participant.

The collaborating institutions used their own protocols to collect whole blood in K2EDTA tubes. For TCRbeta analysis, collaborators shipped samples as frozen whole blood, isolated PBMCs, or DNA extracted from either of those sample types. TCRbeta CDR3 regions were amplified from genomic DNA by means of the immunoSEQ Assay, a bias-controlled multiplex PCR. Per the source publication's procedure: The number of nucleated cells in each sample was estimated from the amplification of reference gene primers within the assay. Sequence reads were collapsed and filtered to measure the absolute abundance of every unique TCRbeta CDR3 rearrangement. For each sample, productive Simpson clonality was calculated by taking the square root of Simpson's diversity index across productive rearrangements. Entries here come from immuneACCESS through TCRdb and include only in-frame sequences with V and J called. Some clones fail to appear in such tables; in the studies checked, an unresolved V gene covers under half of the shortfall, and the cause of the remainder is unknown. For V, J and clone size, that table is used; D and trimming come from the DNA. The sample has some 91,000 clones on record, roughly nine tenths of them singletons. The ten top clones hold about 1.7% of the sample.

The specimen sequenced was peripheral blood. The sequence joins TRBV7-2 to TRBJ2-5; the D gene identity is not certain. The receptor was derived from a man between 60 and 75 years old with acute or convalescent COVID-19. The sequenced DNA is TGTGCCAGCAGCTTAGGACACGCCCAGGAGACCCAGTACTTC. It is translated as CASSLGHAQETQYF.